This T cell receptor (beta chain) comes out of a study of blood T cells in healthy people across ages. Healthy Caucasian individuals from Russia aged about 6 to 100 were enrolled as donors. Study-wide findings and caveats: Conclusively comparing naive with antigen-experienced cells was impossible with unsorted PBMCs.

A J-beta primer mix and a sample-barcoded 5' primer were used in a second PCR of about 7 to 12 cycles. With 12 random nucleotides, a template-switch adaptor tagged each individual cDNA molecule. MiXCR was run by TCRdb on the 5' RACE reads, yielding one entry per CDR3 protein. The sample lists hundreds of thousands of distinct CDR3 sequences; about 21% were seen once. This clonotype was recorded a few times. Its target is not known. The TCR was taken from a man between 65 and 85 years old in good health. The specimen was blood.

The CDR3 sequence: CASSPAGTGELFF. The CDR3 DNA reads TGTGCCAGCAGCCCAGCAGGGACCGGGGAGCTGTTTTTT. V gene TRBV5-6 combines with J gene TRBJ2-2; D is possibly TRBD1 (5 bases). The V and J ends lost 4 bases and 5 bases respectively, with 9 bases between them. Per germline, CDR1 SGHDT and CDR2 YYEEEE. The CDR3 contains 13 residues.